The 20 T cell receptor beta chains listed next were all sequenced from one sample in a study of blood T cell repertoires in COVID-19. The data were produced by immunoSEQ multiplex PCR, yet TCRdb's version contains in-frame clones alone and is incomplete. The sample has approximately 82,000 clones; roughly 80% are singletons. Sequences were obtained from peripheral blood. The receptors derive from a woman aged 70-85 years with acute or convalescent COVID-19.

The chain is built from TRBV19 and TRBJ1-3; 9 nucleotides align to TRBD1. Germline V gene sequence: CDR1 LNHDA, CDR2 SQIVND (reference sequence). CDR3 size: 18 residues. V trimming: 5 bases; J trimming: 8 bases; junction bases outside the gene matches: 19. CDR3 in DNA: TGTGCCAGTAGTGGGCCGGTTGGACAGGGGCGTTTTTTTGACACCATATATTTT. Protein sequence: CASSGPVGQGRFFDTIYF.

The rearrangement joins TRBV5-5 to TRBJ1-6; a possible D gene is TRBD1 (5 bases). CDR1 is SGHKS and CDR2 is YYEKEE in the germline V gene (reference sequence). With 0 bases removed from V and 7 bases from J, the gap between germline ends came to 5 bases. This CDR3 region has 13 residues. As DNA, the CDR3 is TGTGCCAGCAGCTTGGAGGGGAATTCACCCCTCCACTTT. It is translated as CASSLEGNSPLHF.

The chain joins TRBV24-1 to TRBJ2-1; D might be TRBD2 (5 bases). The CDR3 covers 14 residues. CDR1 and CDR2 (germline): KGHDR, SFDVKD. The V end lost 5 bases, the J end lost 5 bases, and 12 bases lay between the germline ends. CDR3 in DNA: TGTGCCACCAGTGGGTCGTTGCGGGACAATGAGCAGTTCTTC. Encoded protein: CATSGSLRDNEQFF.

The chain uses TRBV6-1 and TRBJ2-5; D gene uncertain. This CDR3 is 13 amino acids long. Trimming removed 3 bases from V and 4 bases from J, with 9 bases in between. CDR1 is MNHNS, CDR2 SASEGT, per germline. DNA for the CDR3: TGTGCCAGCAGTGAGCGTTTTCGAGAGACCCAGTACTTC. It translates to CASSERFRETQYF.

The V gene is TRBV9, the J gene TRBJ1-4; no clear D. Trimming shortened V by 4 bases and J by 7 bases, and 20 bases separated the two germline ends. Germline assignment: CDR1 SGDLS and CDR2 YYNGEE. The CDR3 length is 16 residues. CDR3 in amino acids: CASSKERGRASEKLFF. The CDR3 DNA reads TGTGCCAGCAGCAAAGAGCGAGGGAGGGCCTCTGAAAAACTGTTTTTT.

V and J are TRBV24-1 and TRBJ1-4; TRBD1 might be the D (6 bases). Looked up from germline, CDR1 is KGHDR and CDR2 is SFDVKD. The length of the CDR3 is 16 residues. V gave up 3 bases and J gave up 4 bases, with 14 bases separating them. Here the CDR3 DNA reads TGTGCCACCAGTGATGCGGGGGGCGCGGATAATGAAAAACTGTTTTTT. Amino acids: CATSDAGGADNEKLFF.

The J gene is TRBJ2-1, the V gene TRBV7-9, with TRBD1 matching 10 bases. Germline V gene sequence: CDR1 SEHNR, CDR2 FQNEAQ (reference sequence). The trim removed 3 bases at V and 6 bases at J, leaving 11 bases unmatched. The CDR3 extends over 17 amino acids. CDR3 protein: CASSFFSGTGVINEQFF. CDR3 sequence (DNA): TGTGCCAGCAGCTTTTTCTCCGGGACAGGGGTAATCAATGAGCAGTTCTTC.

This chain links TRBV19 with TRBJ1-4; D is perhaps TRBD1 (6 bases). CDR1 LNHDA and CDR2 SQIVND come from the germline V gene (reference sequence). This CDR3 contains 16 residues. Trimming left V 3 bases short and J 8 bases short, with 19 bases between. CDR3 amino acids: CASSIVSGGGGEKLFF. The CDR3 nucleotides are TGTGCCAGTAGTATCGTCAGCGGAGGGGGGGGAGAAAAACTGTTTTTT.

The V and J genes are TRBV19 and TRBJ2-1; 9 bases agree with TRBD2. Losses at the gene ends were 8 bases for V and 6 bases for J; bases not matched to a gene: 5. The CDR3 spans 13 residues. CDR1 and CDR2 from the germline V gene are LNHDA and SQIVND (reference sequence). This chain's CDR3 is CASRSGSRNEQFF. The DNA of the CDR3 is TGTGCCAGTCGTAGCGGGAGCCGCAATGAGCAGTTCTTC. The full variable domain, rest sourced from reference TRBV19 and TRBJ2-1, is DGGITQSPKYLFRKEGQNVTLSCEQNLNHDAMYWYRQDPGQGLRLIYYSQIVNDFQKGDIAEGYSVSREKKESFPLTVTSAQKNPTAFYLCASRSGSRNEQFFGPGTRLTVL.

The chain is built from TRBV2 and TRBJ2-3; a possible D gene is TRBD2 (5 bases). CDR3 length: 16 amino acids. The germline CDR1 and CDR2 sequences are SNHLY and FYNNEI. Trimming took 1 base from V and 1 from J, leaving 12 bases between them. The CDR3 DNA reads TGTGCCAGCAGTGAAGAGTCTCTGAGGGGCACAGATACGCAGTATTTT. It specifies CASSEESLRGTDTQYF. The full variable domain, with the rest looked up from reference TRBV2 and TRBJ2-3, is EPEVTQTPSHQVTQMGQEVILRCVPISNHLYFYWYRQILGQKVEFLVSFYNNEISEKSEIFDDQFSVERPDGSNFTLKIRSTKLEDSAMYFCASSEESLRGTDTQYFGPGTRLTVL.

The chain uses TRBV3-1 (or the pseudogene TRBV3-2) and TRBJ2-4, with 7 bases aligning to TRBD1. Trimming cost V 1 base and J 6 bases; bases outside gene matches: 3. The CDR3 is made up of 14 amino acids. Per germline, CDR1 LGHDT and CDR2 YNNKEL (reference sequence). CDR3 bases: TGTGCCAGCAGCCAAGCGGACAGGATAAACATTCAGTACTTC. This encodes CASSQADRINIQYF.

The V and J genes are TRBV5-4 and TRBJ2-5; TRBD2 aligns across 10 bases. This CDR3 has 15 amino acids. V dropped 4 bases and J dropped 5; count of bases not matched to a gene: 8. CDR1 is SGHNT, CDR2 YYREEE, per germline (reference sequence). The CDR3 DNA reads as TGTGCCAGCAGCAGCAAACTAGCGGGATACGAGACCCAGTACTTC. It codes for CASSSKLAGYETQYF.

J is TRBJ2-2 and V is TRBV19, with D possibly matching TRBD2 (6 bases). Germline CDR1 reads LNHDA; CDR2 reads SQIVND (reference sequence). Between the trimmed V and J ends, which lost 5 bases and 7 bases, there was a span of 8 bases. The CDR3 has 12 amino acids. The CDR3 DNA sequence: TGTGCCAGTAGTCTGGGACTCGGGGAGCTGTTTTTT. This gives the protein CASSLGLGELFF.

The genes are TRBV18 and TRBJ2-1, with TRBD2 matching over 11 bases. The CDR3 covers 16 residues. Germline loops: CDR1 KGHSH, CDR2 LQKENI. V was clipped by 0 bases and J by 9 bases; unmatched bases: 7. CDR3 bases: TGTGCCAGCTCACCACCCACTAGCGGGAGCTCAGGTGAGCAGTTCTTC. Translated: CASSPPTSGSSGEQFF.

This clone was counted a single time. This chain joins TRBV5-6 and TRBJ2-1; D unresolved. The CDR3 is 14 amino acids. Germline CDR1 is SGHDT and CDR2 is YYEEEE. V gave up 6 bases and J gave up 3 bases, with 13 bases separating them. Written as DNA, the CDR3 is TGTGCCAGCACCTCGTTACTTGTCTACAATGAGCAGTTCTTC. Encoded protein: CASTSLLVYNEQFF.

This CDR3 is CASSPARQGASGANVLTF. The DNA for the CDR3 is TGTGCCAGCAGCCCGGCGAGGCAGGGGGCGTCTGGGGCCAACGTCCTGACTTTC. The chain uses TRBV7-9 and TRBJ2-6; 8 bases map to TRBD1. This CDR3 spans 18 amino acids. CDR1 and CDR2 (germline): SEHNR, FQNEAQ (reference sequence). V dropped 5 bases and J dropped 1; count of bases not matched to a gene: 10.

CDR3 in amino acids: CASSLSGTSGYNEQFF. The CDR3 bases are TGTGCCAGCAGTTTATCAGGGACTAGCGGATACAATGAGCAGTTCTTC. The chain has TRBV28 and TRBJ2-1; 11 bases align to TRBD2. Germline V gene sequence: CDR1 MDHEN, CDR2 SYDVKM. The CDR3 runs 16 residues. The trim removed 1 base at V and 4 bases at J, leaving 3 bases unmatched. Drawing the rest from reference TRBV28 and TRBJ2-1, the complete variable domain is DVKVTQSSRYLVKRTGEKVFLECVQDMDHENMFWYRQDPGLGLRLIYFSYDVKMKEKGDIPEGYSVSREKKERFSLILESASTNQTSMYLCASSLSGTSGYNEQFFGPGTRLTVL.

The CDR3 loop is CARRDQGNSNQPQHF. CDR3 nucleotides: TGCGCCAGAAGAGATCAGGGGAATAGCAATCAGCCCCAGCATTTT. J is TRBJ1-5 and V is TRBV5-1; a possible D gene is TRBD1 (6 bases). The CDR3 contains 15 residues. The V gene's germline CDR1 is SGHRS and CDR2 YFSETQ. Trimming pared 8 bases from V and 0 bases from J, leaving 15 bases between.

CDR3 coding DNA: TGCGCCAGCAGCTTCAGACTCGGGGACTCCTACAATGAGCAGTTCTTC. Translated, it gives CASSFRLGDSYNEQFF. The chain employs TRBV23-1 and TRBJ2-1; D possibly corresponds to TRBD2 (5 bases). TRBV23-1 is annotated as an ORF whose role is uncertain. V was cut by 6 bases and J by 0 bases, with 15 bases left in between. This CDR3 has 16 amino acids.

The V and J genes are TRBV3-1 (or the pseudogene TRBV3-2) and TRBJ1-6, with TRBD1 matching 7 bases. The CDR3 spans 18 residues. Germline loops: CDR1 LGHDT, CDR2 YNNKEL (reference sequence). The ends lost 4 bases at V and 3 bases at J; junction bases unmatched: 12. The CDR3 sequence: CASSRAPKTGSYNSPLHF. The CDR3 DNA reads as TGTGCCAGCAGCCGGGCACCTAAGACAGGGAGCTATAATTCACCCCTCCACTTT.